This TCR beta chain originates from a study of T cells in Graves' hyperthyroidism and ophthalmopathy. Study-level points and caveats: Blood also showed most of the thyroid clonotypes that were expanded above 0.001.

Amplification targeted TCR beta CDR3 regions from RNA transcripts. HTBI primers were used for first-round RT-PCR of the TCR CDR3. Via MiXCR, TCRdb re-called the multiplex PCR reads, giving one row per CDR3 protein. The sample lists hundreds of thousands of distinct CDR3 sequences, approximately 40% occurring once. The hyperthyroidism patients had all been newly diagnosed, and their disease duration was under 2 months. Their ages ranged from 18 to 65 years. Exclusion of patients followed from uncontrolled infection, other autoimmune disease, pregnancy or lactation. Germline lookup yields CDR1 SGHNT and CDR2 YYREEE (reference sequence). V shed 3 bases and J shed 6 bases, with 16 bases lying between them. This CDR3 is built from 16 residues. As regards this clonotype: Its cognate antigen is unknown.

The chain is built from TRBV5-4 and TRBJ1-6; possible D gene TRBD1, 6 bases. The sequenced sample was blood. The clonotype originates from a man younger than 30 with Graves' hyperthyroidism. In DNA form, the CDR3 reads TGTGCCAGCAGCTCACAGGGAGCGGGCCTTAATTCACCCCTCCACTTT. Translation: CASSSQGAGLNSPLHF.